Presented here are 27 T cell receptor beta chains from one specimen sequenced in a study of CD8+ T cells in alopecia areata. Treatment specified: oral pan-JAK inhibitor, 5-10 mg twice daily. It was cDNA, reverse transcribed from extracted RNA, that served as the sequencing template. Profiled with immunoSEQ multiplex PCR; TCRdb holds only in-frame clones, not every one. Among tens of thousands of clones listed, around 71% were seen once. The sequencing used CD8+ T cells sorted from blood, collected at approximately week 42, from a patient treated with tofacitinib. These TCRs come from a human donor with alopecia areata.

The chain links TRBV27 to TRBJ1-5; 11 nucleotides agree with TRBD1. V dropped 5 bases and J dropped 5; count of bases not matched to a gene: 2. Germline CDR1 is MNHEY and CDR2 is SMNVEV (reference sequence). The CDR3 is 14 residues long. Written as DNA, the CDR3 is TGTGCCAGCAGTCCGGGACAGGGGGATCAGCCCCAGCATTTT. It specifies CASSPGQGDQPQHF.

V is TRBV9 and J is TRBJ2-1; weak D call: TRBD1 (5 bases). The CDR3 has 15 residues. From germline, CDR1 is SGDLS and CDR2 YYNGEE. Trimming removed 3 bases at V and 0 bases at J, with 10 bases between. The CDR3 is CASSETGSSYNEQFF. The CDR3 DNA follows: TGTGCCAGCAGCGAAACAGGAAGCTCCTACAATGAGCAGTTCTTC.

This chain links TRBV6-6 with TRBJ1-5; D is unclear. V was cut by 4 bases and J by 4 bases, with 14 bases left in between. The CDR3 covers 15 residues. Germline CDR1 and CDR2: MNHNY and SVGAGI (reference sequence). CDR3 DNA: TGTGCCAGCAGTTTGAGCCGGGGAGGGAATCAGCCCCAGCATTTT. It encodes CASSLSRGGNQPQHF.

The CDR3 DNA follows: TGCGCCAGCAGCCAAGCCAGGGGCCATGGCTACACCTTC. Protein product: CASSQARGHGYTF. The chain combines TRBV4-3 with TRBJ1-2; D might be TRBD1 (6 bases). Trimming shortened V by 1 base and J by 6 bases, and 9 bases separated the two germline ends. The CDR3 contains 13 residues. In germline, CDR1 is LGHNA, CDR2 YSLEER.

CDR3 sequence reads: CATSDSVAGATDTQYF. The CDR3, as DNA: TGTGCCACCAGCGATTCGGTAGCGGGGGCTACAGATACGCAGTATTTT. The rearrangement uses TRBV15 and TRBJ2-3; TRBD2 matches 9 bases. The germline V gene has CDR1 LNHNV and CDR2 YYDKDF (reference sequence). The CDR3 is made up of 16 amino acids. The junction had 9 bases not matched to a gene; V was cut back by 5 bases and J by 3 bases.

V and J are TRBV7-3 and TRBJ2-1; 9 nucleotides align to TRBD2. Germline trimming cut 1 base from V and 6 bases from J; bases unmatched to any gene: 4. The CDR3 spans 15 residues. The germline CDR1 and CDR2 sequences are SGHTA and FQGTGA. In DNA, the CDR3 is TGTGCCAGCAGCTTAAGCGGGGGGGCCTCCAATGAGCAGTTCTTC. It is translated as CASSLSGGASNEQFF.

The chain has TRBV27 and TRBJ2-1, with TRBD2 identical over 7 bases. The junction had 2 bases not matched to a gene; V was cut back by 6 bases and J by 3 bases. The CDR3 loop spans 13 amino acids. In germline, CDR1 is MNHEY, CDR2 SMNVEV (reference sequence). CDR3 amino acids: CASRASGYNEQFF. The CDR3 DNA is TGTGCCAGCAGGGCTAGCGGCTACAATGAGCAGTTCTTC.

The chain combines TRBV10-1 with TRBJ2-3; D unresolved. With 2 bases removed from V and 6 bases from J, the gap between germline ends came to 12 bases. CDR3 length: 14 residues. CDR1 WNHNN and CDR2 SYGVQD come from the germline V gene (reference sequence). The CDR3 DNA is TGCGCCAGCAGTGAGGGTACCCTTGGGGATACGCAGTATTTT. This translates into CASSEGTLGDTQYF.

This clone is labeled medium-sized. The chain is built from TRBV6-6 and TRBJ1-6, with D uncertain. Germline lookup yields CDR1 MNHNY and CDR2 SVGAGI (reference sequence). This CDR3 is built from 16 residues. V was pared by 2 bases and J by 7 bases, with 15 bases between. The CDR3 region has the DNA TGTGCCAGCAGTTACCTTCAGCGCGAGGGAAATTCACCCCTCCACTTT. This gives the protein CASSYLQREGNSPLHF.

The chain links TRBV6-6 to TRBJ2-2; no clear D gene. Trimming took off 0 bases at V and 5 bases at J, with 10 bases between the two ends. There are 15 residues in the CDR3. CDR1 is MNHNY and CDR2 is SVGAGI in the germline V gene (reference sequence). CDR3 nucleotide sequence: TGTGCCAGCAGTTACTCGTCGGGTTGGACCGGGGAGCTGTTTTTT. Translating it yields CASSYSSGWTGELFF.

The rearrangement joins TRBV27 to TRBJ2-7, with TRBD2 matching over 7 bases. Germline CDR1 is MNHEY and CDR2 is SMNVEV (reference sequence). This CDR3 is 12 amino acids long. With 4 bases clipped from V and 4 bases from J, the junction kept 1 base outside the gene matches. CDR3 DNA sequence: TGTGCCAGCAGTTCGGGGGGTTACGAGCAGTACTTC. It translates to CASSSGGYEQYF.

This clone was seen a single time. The rearrangement uses TRBV11-2 and TRBJ2-1, with D maybe TRBD2 (6 bases). The germline V gene encodes CDR1 SGHAT and CDR2 FQNNGV. The V end was cut by 8 bases, the J end by 13 bases, with 15 bases between. CDR3 length: 11 amino acids. The CDR3 protein is CASGLRGLQFF. In DNA form, the CDR3 reads TGTGCCAGCGGGTTAAGGGGACTTCAGTTCTTC. The full variable domain, completed using reference TRBV11-2 and TRBJ2-1, is EAGVAQSPRYKIIEKRQSVAFWCNPISGHATLYWYQQILGQGPKLLIQFQNNGVVDDSQLPKDRFSAERLKGVDSTLKIQPAKLEDSAVYLCASGLRGLQFFGPGTRLTVL.

The chain is built from TRBV7-9 and TRBJ2-4, with D uncertain. The ends were cut back, 2 bases at V and 5 bases at J, with 7 bases in the middle. The germline CDR1 and CDR2 sequences are SEHNR and FQNEAQ (reference sequence). The CDR3 has 13 residues. CDR3 DNA: TGTGCCAGCAGCTTATCGGCAGAAAACATTCAGTACTTC. This gives the protein CASSLSAENIQYF. Using reference TRBV7-9 and TRBJ2-4 for the parts outside the CDR3, the full variable domain is DTGVSQNPRHKITKRGQNVTFRCDPISEHNRLYWYRQTLGQGPEFLTYFQNEAQLEKSRLLSDRFSAERPKGSFSTLEIQRTEQGDSAMYLCASSLSAENIQYFGAGTRLSVL.

The V and J genes are TRBV6-6 and TRBJ1-1, with D unclear. The CDR3 contains 15 residues. Germline V gives CDR1 MNHNY, CDR2 SVGAGI (reference sequence). V was clipped by 2 bases and J by 3 bases, with 13 bases between them. In nucleotides, the CDR3 is TGTGCCAGCAGTTACGGCACGGAGGACTACACTGAAGCTTTCTTT. Its protein is CASSYGTEDYTEAFF.

The chain couples TRBV9 to TRBJ2-3; D is unresolved. The length of the CDR3 is 11 residues. CDR1 is SGDLS, CDR2 YYNGEE, per germline. V was trimmed by 4 bases and J by 2 bases, leaving 2 bases between them. This CDR3 is CASSNTDTQYF. DNA for the CDR3: TGTGCCAGCAGCAACACAGATACGCAGTATTTT.

The chain employs TRBV10-2 and TRBJ2-3; 12 bases are a match to TRBD2. After removal of 6 bases from V and 4 bases from J, the junction contained 2 bases not matched to a gene. Per the germline V gene, CDR1 is WSHSY and CDR2 is SAAADI. This CDR3 contains 14 residues. The CDR3 spells CASSWTSGADTQYF. CDR3 coding DNA: TGCGCCAGCAGCTGGACTAGCGGGGCAGATACGCAGTATTTT.

This chain links TRBV2 with TRBJ2-2; D might be TRBD1 (5 bases). CDR1 is SNHLY, CDR2 FYNNEI, per germline. The CDR3 spans 15 residues. The V gene lost 4 bases and the J gene lost 0 bases, with 9 bases spanning the gap. The CDR3, as DNA: TGTGCCAGCAGTGGGACAAGTACGAACACCGGGGAGCTGTTTTTT. Translated: CASSGTSTNTGELFF.

The gene calls are TRBV9 and TRBJ2-2; D not resolved. CDR1 and CDR2 from the germline V gene are SGDLS and YYNGEE. V lost 0 bases to trimming and J lost 0 bases, with 3 bases between them. The CDR3 runs to 14 residues. In DNA, the CDR3 is TGTGCCAGCAGCGTAGAGTCGAACACCGGGGAGCTGTTTTTT. Protein: CASSVESNTGELFF.

This clone was detected only a few times. This chain connects TRBV7-2 to TRBJ2-3, with a tentative D call TRBD1 (6 bases). The CDR3 is made up of 14 amino acids. V lost 2 bases, J lost 6 bases, and 12 bases lay in between. Looked up from germline, CDR1 is SGHTA and CDR2 is FQGNSA. CDR3 in DNA: TGTGCCAGCAGCTTAAGGGCAGGGGCTGATACGCAGTATTTT. Translated, it gives CASSLRAGADTQYF.

This chain uses TRBV9 with TRBJ2-2; possible D gene TRBD1, 5 bases. Trimming cost V 0 bases and J 0 bases, with 9 bases left between them. Germline V lookup: CDR1 SGDLS, CDR2 YYNGEE. There are 16 residues in the CDR3. CDR3 protein: CASSVGKGTNTGELFF. Written as DNA, the CDR3 is TGTGCCAGCAGCGTAGGGAAGGGGACGAACACCGGGGAGCTGTTTTTT.

The V call is TRBV6-1, the J call TRBJ2-7; D is ambiguous. The CDR3 is made up of 13 amino acids. CDR1 MNHNS and CDR2 SASEGT come from the germline V gene. The V end was cut by 1 base, the J end by 4 bases, with 8 bases between. The CDR3: CASSEGSEYEQYF. For the CDR3, the DNA is TGTGCCAGCAGTGAAGGGTCAGAATACGAGCAGTACTTC.

A few counts support this clone. V gene TRBV29-1 combines with J gene TRBJ2-7, with a weak D call TRBD2 (6 bases). Trimming left V 3 bases short and J 2 bases short, with 8 bases between. Germline V gene data show CDR1 as SQVTM and CDR2 as ANQGSEA. CDR3 length: 12 amino acids. The CDR3 nucleotides read TGCAGCGTTGAGGCGGGGACCTACGAGCAGTACTTC. It specifies CSVEAGTYEQYF.

This clone was detected ten times or more. The CDR3: CASRDTGTGFTGELFF. As DNA, the CDR3 is TGTGCCAGCAGAGACACCGGGACAGGTTTCACCGGGGAGCTGTTTTTT. The V gene is TRBV2, the J gene TRBJ2-2, with 8 bases that match TRBD1. J gave up 4 bases and V 6 bases, and 10 bases lay outside the gene matches. The CDR3 has 16 amino acids. The germline CDR1 and CDR2 sequences are SNHLY and FYNNEI.

The chain combines TRBV2 with TRBJ2-1; the D call may be TRBD1 or TRBD2 (5 bases each). V was cut by 7 bases and J by 7 bases, with 8 bases left in between. The germline V gene has CDR1 SNHLY and CDR2 FYNNEI. This CDR3 is 11 amino acids long. CDR3 coding DNA: TGTGCCAGCACCGAGGGGAATGAGCAGTTCTTC. Protein sequence: CASTEGNEQFF.

J is TRBJ2-1 and V is TRBV30, with TRBD2 identical over 8 bases. The CDR3 is made up of 15 amino acids. J lost 4 bases, V lost 0 bases, and 5 bases had no gene match. From germline, CDR1 is GTSNPN and CDR2 SVGIG (reference sequence). CDR3 region: CAWSVASGGYNEQFF. DNA of the CDR3: TGTGCCTGGAGTGTAGCCAGCGGGGGATACAATGAGCAGTTCTTC. Supplemented by reference TRBV30 and TRBJ2-1, the full variable domain reads SQTIHQWPATLVQPVGSPLSLECTVEGTSNPNLYWYRQAAGRGLQLLFYSVGIGQISSEVPQNLSASRPQDRQFILSSKKLLLSDSGFYLCAWSVASGGYNEQFFGPGTRLTVL.

This chain joins TRBV30 and TRBJ2-1; 8 nucleotides agree with TRBD2. J gave up 2 bases and V 5 bases, and 14 bases lay outside the gene matches. From germline, CDR1 is GTSNPN and CDR2 SVGIG (reference sequence). The CDR3 runs 17 residues. The CDR3, as DNA: TGTGCCTGGGAGTCAATCGGACTAGCCTCCACCTACAATGAGCAGTTCTTC. It codes for CAWESIGLASTYNEQFF.

The CDR3 bases are TGTGCCAGCAGTTACAGGGTCTGGAACACCGGGGAGCTGTTTTTT. The encoded protein is CASSYRVWNTGELFF. This chain links TRBV6-5 with TRBJ2-2; D uncertain. Germline V gene sequence: CDR1 MNHEY, CDR2 SVGAGI. The V end was cut by 2 bases, the J end by 1 base, with 8 bases between. CDR3 length equals 15 residues.